The 24 T cell receptor beta chains in this list originate from one sample, sequenced in a study of blood T cell repertoires in COVID-19. Profiled with immunoSEQ multiplex PCR; TCRdb holds only in-frame clones, not every one. The sample yields a few hundred thousand clones, approximately 91% seen once. The specimen sequenced was peripheral blood. The receptors shown here come from a human donor in a cohort sampled during active COVID-19.

The chain employs TRBV7-9 and TRBJ2-7, with D maybe TRBD1 (6 bases). This CDR3 comprises 14 residues. CDR1 is SEHNR and CDR2 is FQNEAQ in the germline V gene (reference sequence). Trimming took 1 base from V and 7 from J, leaving 14 bases between them. CDR3 coding DNA: TGTGCCAGCAGCTTAGTGGTGGGGGCAGGTGAGCAGTACTTC. As protein: CASSLVVGAGEQYF.

This clone has just one count. The J gene is TRBJ2-7, the V gene TRBV27; D possibly corresponds to TRBD2 (6 bases). Trimming stripped 3 bases from V and 4 bases from J, with 19 bases between. The CDR3 length is 16 residues. Germline CDR1 is MNHEY and CDR2 is SMNVEV (reference sequence). This CDR3 reads CASSFQIADNSYEQYF. CDR3 DNA: TGTGCCAGCAGTTTCCAAATAGCGGATAATTCTTACGAGCAGTACTTC.

The rearrangement uses TRBV15 and TRBJ1-3, with TRBD1 identical over 8 bases. CDR3 length equals 16 residues. V dropped 3 bases and J dropped 2; count of bases not matched to a gene: 6. Germline CDR1 reads LNHNV; CDR2 reads YYDKDF (reference sequence). For the CDR3, the DNA is TGTGCCACCAGCAGGGACAGGGAGGTTACTGGAAACACCATATATTTT. Protein sequence: CATSRDREVTGNTIYF. The full variable domain, rest sourced from reference TRBV15 and TRBJ1-3, is DAMVIQNPRYQVTQFGKPVTLSCSQTLNHNVMYWYQQKSSQAPKLLFHYYDKDFNNEADTPDNFQSRRPNTSFCFLDIRSPGLGDTAMYLCATSRDREVTGNTIYFGEGSWLTVV.

The sample holds one count of this clone. The rearrangement uses TRBV5-6 and TRBJ2-7; D not certain. The CDR3 sequence is 11 residues long. Germline V gene data show CDR1 as SGHDT and CDR2 as YYEEEE. Trimming stripped 5 bases from V and 2 bases from J, with 5 bases between. The CDR3 nucleotides are TGTGCCAGCAGTGCTACCTACGAGCAGTACTTC. Translated: CASSATYEQYF.

The chain combines TRBV3-1 (or the pseudogene TRBV3-2) with TRBJ1-2, with a possible D match to TRBD1 (5 bases). The CDR3 is 15 residues long. CDR1 and CDR2 from the germline V gene are LGHDT and YNNKEL (reference sequence). The germline V and J ends were trimmed by 0 bases and 4 bases, with 12 bases remaining between them. DNA for the CDR3: TGTGCCAGCAGCCAAGAAGCCAGGGTTCGCTATGGCTACACCTTC. Protein: CASSQEARVRYGYTF.

This clone was found a few times. Written as DNA, the CDR3 is TGTGCCAGCGGGTTGGGTTCCGGGGGCAATCAGCCCCAGCATTTT. As protein: CASGLGSGGNQPQHF. The chain joins TRBV7-2 to TRBJ1-5; D remains ambiguous. Trimming took off 8 bases at V and 2 bases at J, with 16 bases between the two ends. In germline, CDR1 is SGHTA, CDR2 FQGNSA. CDR3 length: 15 amino acids. The full variable domain, rest sourced from reference TRBV7-2 and TRBJ1-5, is GAGVSQSPSNKVTEKGKDVELRCDPISGHTALYWYRQSLGQGLEFLIYFQGNSAPDKSGLPSDRFSAERTGGSVSTLTIQRTQQEDSAVYLCASGLGSGGNQPQHFGDGTRLSIL.

The V gene is TRBV6-2 or TRBV6-3, the J gene TRBJ1-6; 8 bases map to TRBD1. The junction had 2 bases not matched to a gene; V was cut back by 4 bases and J by 6 bases. The V gene's germline CDR1 is MNHEY and CDR2 SVGEGT. The CDR3 is 14 amino acids. This CDR3 is CASSSGQVNSPLHF. The CDR3 coding sequence is TGTGCCAGCAGTTCGGGACAGGTTAATTCACCCCTCCACTTT.

This chain connects TRBV2 to TRBJ2-2; 9 bases align to TRBD2. V lost 10 bases to trimming and J lost 6 bases; unmatched junction nucleotides: 9. Germline CDR1 is SNHLY and CDR2 is FYNNEI. The CDR3 covers 14 residues. The CDR3 protein is CANRFAGGPGELFF. The CDR3 DNA follows: TGTGCCAACCGATTCGCGGGGGGGCCCGGGGAGCTGTTTTTT.

The chain joins TRBV11-2 to TRBJ2-7, with D unresolved. V was pared by 1 base and J by 0 bases, with 10 bases between. The CDR3 runs to 15 residues. Looked up from germline, CDR1 is SGHAT and CDR2 is FQNNGV. CDR3 DNA sequence: TGTGCCAGCAGCTTAGGAGCGCCCAGCTCCTACGAGCAGTACTTC. Translated, it gives CASSLGAPSSYEQYF.

The rearrangement links TRBV28 to TRBJ2-2, with D tentatively TRBD1 (6 bases). In germline, CDR1 is MDHEN, CDR2 SYDVKM. V was shortened by 5 bases and J by 7 bases, with 17 bases between the two germline ends. The length of the CDR3 is 15 residues. The CDR3 sequence is CASSALTGSVGELFF. The CDR3 bases are TGTGCCAGCAGTGCGCTCACAGGGTCGGTCGGGGAGCTGTTTTTT.

The rearrangement links TRBV18 to TRBJ1-2; 8 nucleotides line up with TRBD1. CDR1 KGHSH and CDR2 LQKENI come from the germline V gene. After removal of 4 bases from V and 2 bases from J, the junction contained 6 bases not matched to a gene. The CDR3 covers 15 residues. The CDR3: CASSRGTGDNYGYTF. The CDR3 bases are TGTGCCAGCTCACGAGGGACAGGAGACAACTATGGCTACACCTTC. Full variable domain (remainder filled in from reference TRBV18 and TRBJ1-2): NAGVMQNPRHLVRRRGQEARLRCSPMKGHSHVYWYRQLPEEGLKFMVYLQKENIIDESGMPKERFSAEFPKEGPSILRIQQVVRGDSAAYFCASSRGTGDNYGYTFGSGTRLTVV.

CDR3 protein: CATRTSGIYEQYF. CDR3 bases: TGTGCCACTCGGACTAGCGGGATCTACGAGCAGTACTTC. The J gene is TRBJ2-7, the V gene TRBV18, with 12 bases lining up with TRBD2. The CDR3 covers 13 residues. The V and J ends lost 10 bases and 3 bases, in that order; junction bases with no gene match: 4. Looked up from germline, CDR1 is KGHSH and CDR2 is LQKENI.

This clone appeared a single time. This chain joins TRBV28 and TRBJ2-3; 9 bases agree with TRBD2. Germline CDR1 and CDR2: MDHEN and SYDVKM. The CDR3 totals 18 residues. V lost 3 bases to trimming and J lost 5 bases; unmatched junction nucleotides: 15. The CDR3 DNA sequence: TGTGCCAGCAGTTTTCTGGACTACGCGGGAGGGGGTGTAGATACGCAGTATTTT. This codes for CASSFLDYAGGGVDTQYF.

The rearrangement links TRBV30 to TRBJ2-7; D is possibly TRBD2 (6 bases). The germline CDR1 and CDR2 sequences are GTSNPN and SVGIG (reference sequence). Trimming removed 8 bases at V and 3 bases at J, with 14 bases between. This CDR3 comprises 12 residues. Written as DNA, the CDR3 is TGTGCCATTGGGCGGGATGGCTACGAGCAGTACTTC. Translating it yields CAIGRDGYEQYF.

The V and J genes are TRBV19 and TRBJ2-7, with D perhaps TRBD1 (5 bases). Looked up from germline, CDR1 is LNHDA and CDR2 is SQIVND (reference sequence). The V end lost 6 bases, the J end lost 5 bases, and 14 bases lay between the germline ends. CDR3 length equals 13 residues. CDR3 sequence reads: CASSFQGRDEQYF. CDR3 nucleotide sequence: TGTGCCAGTAGCTTCCAGGGTAGGGACGAGCAGTACTTC.

This clone was seen a few times. V usage is TRBV3-1 (or the pseudogene TRBV3-2) and J usage is TRBJ2-7; D is ambiguous. The CDR3 extends over 14 amino acids. The germline gives CDR1 LGHDT, CDR2 YNNKEL (reference sequence). Trimming removed 0 bases at V and 6 bases at J, with 12 bases between. The CDR3 is CASSQEASVTEQYF. The CDR3 region has the DNA TGTGCCAGCAGCCAAGAGGCGAGCGTGACCGAGCAGTACTTC.

The V gene is TRBV3-1 (or the pseudogene TRBV3-2), the J gene TRBJ2-7; tentatively, D is TRBD1 (6 bases). Germline assignment: CDR1 LGHDT and CDR2 YNNKEL (reference sequence). CDR3 length: 14 amino acids. The germline V and J ends were trimmed by 4 bases and 5 bases, with 15 bases remaining between them. CDR3 nucleotides: TGTGCCAGCAGCCGACTCAGGGGTGAACACGAGCAGTACTTC. Translation gives CASSRLRGEHEQYF.

The chain is built from TRBV4-3 and TRBJ1-1; D is ambiguous. V lost 3 bases and J lost 7, with 15 bases in between. CDR3 length: 14 residues. Looked up from germline, CDR1 is LGHNA and CDR2 is YSLEER. The CDR3: CASSHRGSLVEAFF. The DNA for the CDR3 is TGCGCCAGCAGCCATCGGGGAAGTCTGGTTGAAGCTTTCTTT.

The chain combines TRBV5-1 with TRBJ1-1; D unclear. The CDR3 loop spans 13 amino acids. V lost 5 bases and J lost 0, with 8 bases in between. Per germline, CDR1 SGHRS and CDR2 YFSETQ. For the CDR3, the DNA is TGCGCCAGCAGGGAGGGAATGAACACTGAAGCTTTCTTT. This gives the protein CASREGMNTEAFF.

The V and J genes are TRBV15 and TRBJ1-5; D ambiguous. The CDR3 loop spans 12 amino acids. The germline V gene encodes CDR1 LNHNV and CDR2 YYDKDF (reference sequence). The V gene lost 9 bases and the J gene lost 0 bases, with 6 bases spanning the gap. CDR3 sequence (DNA): TGTGCCACAGCCTATAGCAATCAGCCCCAGCATTTT. This codes for CATAYSNQPQHF.

The V gene is TRBV7-9, the J gene TRBJ2-1; TRBD2 aligns across 7 bases. The CDR3 runs to 17 residues. Germline lookup yields CDR1 SEHNR and CDR2 FQNEAQ (reference sequence). V shed 6 bases, J shed 0 bases, and the junction held 11 bases outside the gene matches. The CDR3 DNA reads as TGTGCCAGCAGTTCCCTAGCGGACTCGAGCTCCTACAATGAGCAGTTCTTC. Translating it yields CASSSLADSSSYNEQFF.

This clone has just a few counts. The V gene is TRBV15, the J gene TRBJ2-7; a possible D gene is TRBD2 (5 bases). The V gene lost 4 bases and the J gene lost 3 bases, with 13 bases spanning the gap. Germline V gene sequence: CDR1 LNHNV, CDR2 YYDKDF (reference sequence). This CDR3 has 14 amino acids. CDR3: CATSKADVNYEQYF. DNA for the CDR3: TGTGCCACCAGCAAAGCGGACGTGAACTACGAGCAGTACTTC.

The rearrangement links TRBV30 to TRBJ1-5; no clear D. The V gene lost 2 bases and the J gene lost 7 bases, with 12 bases spanning the gap. Germline-derived CDR1 and CDR2 are GTSNPN and SVGIG (reference sequence). The CDR3 has 13 residues. This CDR3 reads CAWSSGNGQPQHF. The DNA of the CDR3 is TGTGCCTGGAGTTCGGGAAACGGACAGCCCCAGCATTTT.

Worth noting for this clone: The same CDR3 can be traced to other DNA sequences in this sample. The chain recombines TRBV4-3 with TRBJ1-2; D gene unclear. With 0 bases removed from V and 11 bases from J, the gap between germline ends came to 13 bases. This CDR3 region has 13 residues. In germline, CDR1 is LGHNA, CDR2 YSLEER. The CDR3 DNA reads TGCGCCAGCAGCCAAGAACACGGGTTGGGTTACACCTTC. It is translated as CASSQEHGLGYTF.